These 9 T cell receptor beta chains share one sample of origin, sequenced in a study of blood T cell repertoires in COVID-19. The method was immunoSEQ multiplex PCR; TCRdb's version includes in-frame clones alone and lacks a portion of them. The sample includes approximately 240,000 clones, approximately 83% of them seen just once. The sequencing input was peripheral blood. The receptors derive from a woman in her thirties who had recovered from COVID-19.

This clone has just one count. This chain uses TRBV27 with TRBJ1-1; D remains ambiguous. CDR1 and CDR2 from the germline V gene are MNHEY and SMNVEV (reference sequence). Trimming stripped 3 bases from V and 4 bases from J, with 12 bases between. The CDR3 contains 14 residues. The CDR3 DNA reads as TGTGCCAGCAGTTTTTTAGGAGGCGGCACTGAAGCTTTCTTT. Translated: CASSFLGGGTEAFF.

Concerning this clone: A much larger clone sits a single nucleotide away, making a read error possible. Other DNA sequences from this sample encode an identical CDR3 as well. This chain connects TRBV5-6 to TRBJ1-2, with 7 bases lining up with TRBD1. Germline V CDR1 and CDR2: SGHDT, YYEEEE. The CDR3 is 15 residues long. CDR3 coding DNA: TGTGCCAGCAGCTTGATAGGGACAGTTTGGGAATGCTACACTTTC. This codes for CASSLIGTVWECYTF.

The chain couples TRBV5-1 to TRBJ1-3, with D perhaps matching TRBD1 (5 bases). Germline V gene lookup returns CDR1 SGHRS and CDR2 YFSETQ. V was clipped by 2 bases and J by 2 bases, with 8 bases between them. The CDR3 loop spans 14 amino acids. CDR3 sequence reads: CASSFQGAGNTIYF. CDR3 DNA sequence: TGCGCCAGCAGCTTTCAGGGCGCTGGAAACACCATATATTTT.

This clone was recorded a few times. V is TRBV7-9 and J is TRBJ1-4; 7 bases line up with TRBD1. This CDR3 has 14 residues. Trimming at V came to 5 bases and at J to 7 bases, leaving 7 bases not matched to a gene. Per the germline V gene, CDR1 is SEHNR and CDR2 is FQNEAQ (reference sequence). CDR3 protein: CASSPPTGTEKLFF. The CDR3 DNA follows: TGTGCCAGCAGCCCGCCGACAGGGACTGAAAAACTGTTTTTT.

V and J are TRBV5-6 and TRBJ2-1; 14 bases are shared with TRBD2. The CDR3 has 16 residues. Germline-derived CDR1 and CDR2 are SGHDT and YYEEEE. V trimming: 2 bases; J trimming: 7 bases; junction bases outside the gene matches: 5. The CDR3 nucleotides read TGTGCCAGCAGCTTTCGACTAGCGGGAGGGCGAAATGAGCAGTTCTTC. This sequence encodes CASSFRLAGGRNEQFF.

This chain joins TRBV10-3 and TRBJ2-5; possible D gene TRBD1, 5 bases. Looked up from germline, CDR1 is ENHRY and CDR2 is SYGVKD. V was clipped by 3 bases and J by 5 bases, with 13 bases between them. The length of the CDR3 is 14 residues. The CDR3 sequence is CAISEDEPGETQYF. CDR3 bases: TGTGCCATCAGTGAAGACGAGCCAGGGGAGACCCAGTACTTC.

The J gene is TRBJ2-1, the V gene TRBV2; 8 nucleotides agree with TRBD2. V lost 7 bases to trimming and J lost 8 bases; unmatched junction nucleotides: 10. This CDR3 has 14 residues. Germline V gene sequence: CDR1 SNHLY, CDR2 FYNNEI. The CDR3 DNA reads as TGTGCCAGCATCGAGGGGACTAGGGTATATGAGCAGTTCTTC. It specifies CASIEGTRVYEQFF.

The rearrangement joins TRBV13 to TRBJ2-2, with 7 bases that match TRBD1. The CDR3 loop spans 15 amino acids. After removal of 5 bases from V and 1 base from J, the junction contained 4 bases not matched to a gene. Germline assignment: CDR1 PRHDT and CDR2 FYEKMQ (reference sequence). This CDR3 reads CASSPTGMNTGELFF. The CDR3 nucleotides read TGTGCCAGCAGCCCGACAGGGATGAACACCGGGGAGCTGTTTTTT.

The chain carries TRBV5-1 and TRBJ2-7; D call uncertain. V shed 4 bases and J shed 2 bases, with 7 bases lying between them. Germline V gene data show CDR1 as SGHRS and CDR2 as YFSETQ. CDR3 size: 12 residues. As DNA, the CDR3 is TGCGCCAGCAGCCCAACGGCCTACGAGCAGTACTTC. As protein: CASSPTAYEQYF.